This TCR beta chain emerged from a study of T cell changes during pregnancy in multiple sclerosis. Produced via immunoSEQ multiplex PCR; TCRdb's table is partial and in-frame only. The table includes fewer than 110,000 clones, around 91% detected once. Germline V lookup: CDR1 LNHDA, CDR2 SQIVND (reference sequence). Trimming stripped 1 base from V and 1 base from J, with 19 bases between. The CDR3 has 18 residues. The chain is built from TRBV19 and TRBJ1-1, with D unresolved. This TCR was sampled from a female donor with multiple sclerosis, enrolled in a pregnancy study. Material: peripheral blood, obtained after pregnancy. CDR3 in DNA: TGTGCCAGTAGTATAGGTGGAGGGCTGGGAGAAAAGAACACTGAAGCTTTCTTT. Translating gives CASSIGGGLGEKNTEAFF.